This T cell receptor (beta chain) was sequenced for a study of T cells after yellow fever vaccination. A 5'RACE template-switching step, the method used to make TCR cDNA, added a universal primer site and UMIs. TCRdb called the 5' RACE reads again in MiXCR, with one record for every CDR3 protein. The data contain 250,000 or so distinct CDR3 sequences, about 3.7% of them singletons. The CDR3 sequence is 13 residues long. V lost 6 bases, J lost 3 bases, and 11 bases lay in between. CDR1 MNHEY and CDR2 SVGAGI come from the germline V gene. Broader study findings: A weaker but faster secondary response was observed, peaking on day 5 versus 15. Most clones from primary vaccination resurfaced after the booster (96% CD4, 70% to 90% CD8).

This clonotype was detected ten times or more. Antigen: not known. This TCR was sampled from a man between 18 and 35 years old who received the YFV17D yellow fever vaccine. The input for sequencing was PBMCs, taken 15 days after the yellow fever booster vaccination. This rearrangement joins TRBV6-5 to TRBJ1-1, with unresolved D. The CDR3 sequence: CASRILPYTEAFF. CDR3 nucleotide sequence: TGTGCCAGCAGGATCCTCCCATACACTGAAGCTTTCTTT.